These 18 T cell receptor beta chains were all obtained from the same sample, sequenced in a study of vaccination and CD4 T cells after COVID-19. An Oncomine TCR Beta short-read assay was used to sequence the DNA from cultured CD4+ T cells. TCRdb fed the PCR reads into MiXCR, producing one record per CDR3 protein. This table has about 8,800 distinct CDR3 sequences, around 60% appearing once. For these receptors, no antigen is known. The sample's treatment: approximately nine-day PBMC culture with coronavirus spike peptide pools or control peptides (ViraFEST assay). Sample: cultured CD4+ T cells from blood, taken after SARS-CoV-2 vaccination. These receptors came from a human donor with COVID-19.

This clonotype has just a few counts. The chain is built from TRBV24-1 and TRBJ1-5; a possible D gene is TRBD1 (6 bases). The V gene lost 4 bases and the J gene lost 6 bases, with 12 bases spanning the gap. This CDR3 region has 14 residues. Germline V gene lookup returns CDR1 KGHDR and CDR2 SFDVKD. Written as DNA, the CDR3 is TGTGCCACCAGTGAGTCAGGGGCTGGTCAGCCCCAGCATTTT. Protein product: CATSESGAGQPQHF.

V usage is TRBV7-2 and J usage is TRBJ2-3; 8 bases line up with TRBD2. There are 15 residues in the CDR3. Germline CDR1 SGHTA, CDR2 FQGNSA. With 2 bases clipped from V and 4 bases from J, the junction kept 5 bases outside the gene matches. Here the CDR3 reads CASSLYIGGADTQYF. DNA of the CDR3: TGTGCCAGCAGCTTATATATCGGGGGGGCAGATACGCAGTATTTT.

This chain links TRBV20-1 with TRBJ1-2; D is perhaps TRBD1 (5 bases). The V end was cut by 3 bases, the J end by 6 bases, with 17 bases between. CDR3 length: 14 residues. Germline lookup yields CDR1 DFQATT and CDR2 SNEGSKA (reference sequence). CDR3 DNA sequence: TGCAGTGCTAGCTACCCGGGACTCAAAAATGGCTACACCTTC. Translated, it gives CSASYPGLKNGYTF.

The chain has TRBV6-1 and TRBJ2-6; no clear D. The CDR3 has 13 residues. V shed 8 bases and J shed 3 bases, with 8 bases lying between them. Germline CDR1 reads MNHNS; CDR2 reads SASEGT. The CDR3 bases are TGTGCCAGCTCGGGTCTTGGGGCCAACGTCCTGACTTTC. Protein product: CASSGLGANVLTF.

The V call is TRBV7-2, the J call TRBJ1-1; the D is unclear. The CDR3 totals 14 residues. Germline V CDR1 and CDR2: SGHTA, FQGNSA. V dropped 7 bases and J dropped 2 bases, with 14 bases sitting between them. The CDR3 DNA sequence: TGTGCCAGCACCCCACACCGAGTAAACACTGAAGCTTTCTTT. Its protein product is CASTPHRVNTEAFF.

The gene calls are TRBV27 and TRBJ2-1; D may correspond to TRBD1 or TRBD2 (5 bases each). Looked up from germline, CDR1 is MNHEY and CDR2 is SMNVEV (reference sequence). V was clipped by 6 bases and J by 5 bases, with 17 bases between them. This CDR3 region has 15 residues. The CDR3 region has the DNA TGTGCCAGCAGCCCGGGACGACCTAGGGACAATGAGCAGTTCTTC. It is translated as CASSPGRPRDNEQFF.

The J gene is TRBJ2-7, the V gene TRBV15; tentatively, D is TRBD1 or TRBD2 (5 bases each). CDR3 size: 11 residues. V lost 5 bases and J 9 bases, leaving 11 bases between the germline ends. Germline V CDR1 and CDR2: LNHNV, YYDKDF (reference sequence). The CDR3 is CATSQPGPQYF. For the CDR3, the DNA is TGTGCCACCAGCCAACCGGGGCCGCAGTACTTC.

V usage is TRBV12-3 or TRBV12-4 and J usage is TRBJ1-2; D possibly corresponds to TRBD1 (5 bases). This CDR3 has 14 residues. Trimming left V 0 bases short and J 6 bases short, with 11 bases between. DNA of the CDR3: TGTGCCAGCAGTTTAGCTAGGGGAAAGGATGGCTACACCTTC. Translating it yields CASSLARGKDGYTF.

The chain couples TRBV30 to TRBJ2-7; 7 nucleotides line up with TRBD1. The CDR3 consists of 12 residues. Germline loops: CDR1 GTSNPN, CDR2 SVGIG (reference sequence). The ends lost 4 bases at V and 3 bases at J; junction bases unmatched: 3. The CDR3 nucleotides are TGTGCCTGGACAGGGGGACACTACGAGCAGTACTTC. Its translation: CAWTGGHYEQYF.

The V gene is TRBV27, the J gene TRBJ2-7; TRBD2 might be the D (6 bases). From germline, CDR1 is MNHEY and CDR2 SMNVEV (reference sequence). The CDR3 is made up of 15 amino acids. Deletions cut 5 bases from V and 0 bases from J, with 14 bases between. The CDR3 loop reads CASSGRGPTSYEQYF. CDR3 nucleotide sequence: TGTGCCAGCAGTGGGCGGGGACCTACCTCCTACGAGCAGTACTTC.

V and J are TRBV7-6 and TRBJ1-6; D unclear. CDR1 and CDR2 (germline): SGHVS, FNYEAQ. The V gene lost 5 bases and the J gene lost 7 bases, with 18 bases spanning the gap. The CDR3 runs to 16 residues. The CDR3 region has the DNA TGTGCCAGCAGCCCCGTAACGAGGTCCGAAAATTCACCCCTCCACTTT. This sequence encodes CASSPVTRSENSPLHF.

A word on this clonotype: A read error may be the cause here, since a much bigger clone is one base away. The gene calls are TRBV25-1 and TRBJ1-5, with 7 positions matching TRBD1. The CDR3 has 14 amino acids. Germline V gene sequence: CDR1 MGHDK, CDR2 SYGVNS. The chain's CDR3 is CASSTQGLNQPQRF. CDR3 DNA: TGTGCCAGCAGTACACAGGGGCTCAATCAGCCCCAGCGTTTT.

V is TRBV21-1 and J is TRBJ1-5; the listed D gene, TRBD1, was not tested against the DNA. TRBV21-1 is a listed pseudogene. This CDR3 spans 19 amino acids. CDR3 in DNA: TGTGCCAGCAGTCCCGGGGTTCCACAGGGGCCCGCGGGGGGGGAGCCCCAGCATTTT. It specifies CASSPGVPQGPAGGEPQHF.

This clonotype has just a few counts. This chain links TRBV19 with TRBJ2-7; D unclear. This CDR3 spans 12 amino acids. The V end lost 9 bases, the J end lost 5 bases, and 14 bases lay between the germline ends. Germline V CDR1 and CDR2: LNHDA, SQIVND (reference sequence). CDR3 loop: CASGPPGNEQYF. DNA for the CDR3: TGTGCCAGCGGCCCCCCAGGCAACGAGCAGTACTTC.

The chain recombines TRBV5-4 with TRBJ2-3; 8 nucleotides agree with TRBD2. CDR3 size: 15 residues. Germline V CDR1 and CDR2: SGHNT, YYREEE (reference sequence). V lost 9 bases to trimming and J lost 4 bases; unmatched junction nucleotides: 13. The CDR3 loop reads CATLNRGGGADTQYF. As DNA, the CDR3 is TGTGCCACCCTCAATCGGGGGGGCGGCGCAGATACGCAGTATTTT.

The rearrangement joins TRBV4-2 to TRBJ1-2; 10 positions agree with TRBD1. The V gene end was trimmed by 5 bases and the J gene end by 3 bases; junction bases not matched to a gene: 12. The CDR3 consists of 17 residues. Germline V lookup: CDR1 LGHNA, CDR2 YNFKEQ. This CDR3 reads CASSRLGQGTKDYGYTF. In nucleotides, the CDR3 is TGTGCCAGCAGCAGATTGGGACAGGGGACGAAAGACTATGGCTACACCTTC.

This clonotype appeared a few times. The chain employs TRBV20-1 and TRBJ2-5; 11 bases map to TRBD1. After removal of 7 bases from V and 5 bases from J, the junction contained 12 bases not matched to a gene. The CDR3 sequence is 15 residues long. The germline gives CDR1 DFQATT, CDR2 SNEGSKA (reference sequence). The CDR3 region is CSVDRGTGGVETQYF. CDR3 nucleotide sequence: TGCAGTGTTGATCGGGGGACAGGGGGTGTGGAGACCCAGTACTTC.

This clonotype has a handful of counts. As DNA, the CDR3 is TGTGCCAGCAGCTTAGGGAGGGGCCGGGATACGCAGTATTTT. This translates into CASSLGRGRDTQYF. The chain combines TRBV11-2 with TRBJ2-3; a weak D match, TRBD2 (6 bases). The germline V and J ends were trimmed by 1 base and 6 bases, with 11 bases remaining between them. This CDR3 contains 14 residues. From germline, CDR1 is SGHAT and CDR2 FQNNGV.